This TCR beta chain is drawn from a study of blood T cell repertoires in COVID-19. The overall study: Italy, Spain and the United States were the sources of the convalescent and acute COVID-19 samples. PBMCs, B-cell-depleted T cells, or T cells provided the cDNA or gDNA that made up the material.

Germline CDR1 SEHNR, CDR2 FQNEAQ (reference sequence). The CDR3 has 14 residues. V dropped 1 base and J dropped 3; count of bases not matched to a gene: 3. In the original workflow: Amplification with reference gene primers provided the estimates of nucleated cell counts. Some clones are missing from TCRdb's copy, which holds only in-frame ones; the method was immunoSEQ multiplex PCR. For V, J and clone size, that table is used; D and trimming come from the DNA. The sample holds around 400,000 clones; around 90% are singletons and the top ten take roughly 1.2%. This sequence originates from a man aged 40-49 years with acute or convalescent COVID-19. This chain uses TRBV7-9 with TRBJ2-7; 7 bases agree with TRBD1. Source material: peripheral blood. CDR3 sequence: CASSLGGTDYEQYF. CDR3 coding DNA: TGTGCCAGCAGCTTAGGTGGGACAGACTACGAGCAGTACTTC.